Presented here are 8 T cell receptor beta chains from one specimen sequenced in a study of blood T cell repertoires in COVID-19 (dated by TCRdb to 2020 to 2021). Libraries came from the immunoSEQ multiplex PCR assay. TCRdb took this table from immuneACCESS and kept in-frame rearrangements with V and J called. Such tables lack part of the clones; where checked against another copy, unresolved V genes explain under half of the gap, and the rest is unexplained. The sample table contains about 200,000 clones; only one count was recorded for over 70% of them. Jointly, the top ten make up 7% to 10% of the sample. Material: peripheral blood. These receptors were collected from a woman between 50 and 59 years old with acute or convalescent COVID-19.

V gene TRBV11-2 combines with J gene TRBJ2-7, with D possibly matching TRBD2 (6 bases). The V gene lost 7 bases and the J gene lost 2 bases, with 12 bases spanning the gap. Germline loops: CDR1 SGHAT, CDR2 FQNNGV. This CDR3 has 13 residues. The DNA for the CDR3 is TGTGCCAGCACCCGCGGGAATACCTACGAGCAGTACTTC. Residues: CASTRGNTYEQYF.

The gene calls are TRBV20-1 and TRBJ1-1, with 7 bases matching TRBD1. J gave up 7 bases and V 4 bases, and 3 bases lay outside the gene matches. CDR1 is DFQATT and CDR2 is SNEGSKA in the germline V gene (reference sequence). This CDR3 has 11 amino acids. CDR3 DNA: TGCAGTGCTAAGACAGGGTTTGAAGCTTTCTTT. Protein product: CSAKTGFEAFF.

CDR3 in amino acids: CASSLQGTGEQETQYF. For the CDR3, the DNA is TGCGCCAGCAGTCTACAAGGGACAGGGGAGCAAGAGACCCAGTACTTC. V is TRBV23-1 and J is TRBJ2-5; 10 bases fit TRBD1. TRBV23-1 qualifies as an ORF whose function is uncertain. V was pared by 4 bases and J by 2 bases, with 7 bases of the junction left unmatched. This CDR3 has 16 residues.

The J gene is TRBJ2-1, the V gene TRBV2; D remains ambiguous. This CDR3 has 11 amino acids. Germline CDR1 and CDR2: SNHLY and FYNNEI. The V and J ends lost 3 bases and 7 bases respectively, with 4 bases between them. CDR3 protein: CASSDRNEQFF. Written as DNA, the CDR3 is TGTGCCAGCAGTGACCGGAATGAGCAGTTCTTC.

The gene calls are TRBV7-9 and TRBJ2-7; 9 bases fit TRBD1. Looked up from germline, CDR1 is SEHNR and CDR2 is FQNEAQ (reference sequence). The CDR3 has 15 amino acids. J lost 4 bases, V lost 3 bases, and 7 bases had no gene match. The CDR3 sequence is CASSFSPGQGYEQYF. DNA for the CDR3: TGTGCCAGCAGCTTTTCCCCGGGACAGGGTTACGAGCAGTACTTC.

To note about this clone: The sample contains more than one DNA sequence encoding this CDR3. This chain connects TRBV19 to TRBJ2-7; 14 bases are a match to TRBD2. Losses at the gene ends were 1 base for V and 4 bases for J; bases not matched to a gene: 3. Germline CDR1 and CDR2: LNHDA and SQIVND (reference sequence). This CDR3 contains 16 residues. In DNA form, the CDR3 reads TGTGCCAGTAGTATAGGGGGACTAGCGGGAGCGTACGAGCAGTACTTC. Amino acids: CASSIGGLAGAYEQYF.

This clone was detected once. This chain joins TRBV15 and TRBJ2-1; TRBD2 matches at 7 bases. The CDR3 sequence is 14 residues long. Germline CDR1 LNHNV, CDR2 YYDKDF (reference sequence). The V gene end was trimmed by 5 bases and the J gene end by 9 bases; junction bases not matched to a gene: 10. The CDR3 region has the DNA TGTGCCACCAGCTCGCCGGGACTAAGCTTTGAGCAGTTCTTC. Encoded protein: CATSSPGLSFEQFF.

This clone was counted a single time. J is TRBJ2-2 and V is TRBV24-1; TRBD1 aligns across 12 bases. In germline, CDR1 is KGHDR, CDR2 SFDVKD. The CDR3 is 15 residues long. The junction had 3 bases not matched to a gene; V was cut back by 9 bases and J by 2 bases. The CDR3 loop reads CATGGQGANTGELFF. The CDR3 coding sequence is TGTGCCACCGGGGGACAGGGGGCAAACACCGGGGAGCTGTTTTTT.